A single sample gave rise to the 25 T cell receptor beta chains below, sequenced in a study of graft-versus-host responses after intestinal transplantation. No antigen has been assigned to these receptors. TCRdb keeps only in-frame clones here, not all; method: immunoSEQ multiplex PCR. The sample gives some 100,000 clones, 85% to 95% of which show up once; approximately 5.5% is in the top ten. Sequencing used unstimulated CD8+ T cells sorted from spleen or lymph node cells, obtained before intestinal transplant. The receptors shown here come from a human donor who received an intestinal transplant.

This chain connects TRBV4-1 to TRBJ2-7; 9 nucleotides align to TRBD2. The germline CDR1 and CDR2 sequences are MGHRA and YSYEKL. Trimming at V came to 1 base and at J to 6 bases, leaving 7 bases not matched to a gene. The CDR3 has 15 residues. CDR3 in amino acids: CASSQVGGRASEQYF. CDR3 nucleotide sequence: TGCGCCAGCAGCCAAGTGGGCGGGAGGGCCTCCGAGCAGTACTTC.

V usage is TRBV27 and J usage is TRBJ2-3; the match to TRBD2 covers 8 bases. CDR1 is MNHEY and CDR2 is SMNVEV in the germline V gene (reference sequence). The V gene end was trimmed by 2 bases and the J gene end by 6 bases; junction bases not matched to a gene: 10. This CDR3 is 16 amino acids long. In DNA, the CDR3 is TGTGCCAGCAGTTTAGGTAGCGGGGTTCTATGGGATACGCAGTATTTT. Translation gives CASSLGSGVLWDTQYF.

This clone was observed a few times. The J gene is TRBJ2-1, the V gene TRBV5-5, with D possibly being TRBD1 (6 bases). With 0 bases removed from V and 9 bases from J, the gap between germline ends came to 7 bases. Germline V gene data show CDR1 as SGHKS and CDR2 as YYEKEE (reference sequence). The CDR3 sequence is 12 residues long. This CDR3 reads CASSLGTAEQFF. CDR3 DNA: TGTGCCAGCAGCTTGGGGACAGCTGAGCAGTTCTTC.

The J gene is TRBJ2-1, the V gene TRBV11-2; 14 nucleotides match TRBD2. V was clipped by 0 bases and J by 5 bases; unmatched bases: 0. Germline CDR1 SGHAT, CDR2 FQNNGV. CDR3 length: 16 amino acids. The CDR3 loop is CASSLEGLAGDNEQFF. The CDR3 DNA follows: TGTGCCAGCAGCTTAGAGGGACTAGCGGGAGACAATGAGCAGTTCTTC.

Written as DNA, the CDR3 is TGTGCCAGCTCCTCTAGCGGGGAGAACACCGGGGAGCTGTTTTTT. Its protein product is CASSSSGENTGELFF. The chain recombines TRBV5-6 with TRBJ2-2, with 9 bases identical to TRBD2. The V segment lost 7 bases and the J segment 1 base; nucleotides outside the gene matches: 5. Germline values: CDR1 SGHDT, CDR2 YYEEEE. The CDR3 spans 15 residues.

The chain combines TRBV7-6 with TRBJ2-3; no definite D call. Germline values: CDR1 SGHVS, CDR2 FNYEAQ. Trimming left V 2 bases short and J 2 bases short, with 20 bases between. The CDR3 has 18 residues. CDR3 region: CASSLRRPLTLNTDTQYF. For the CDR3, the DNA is TGTGCCAGCAGCTTAAGGCGGCCCCTTACCTTAAACACAGATACGCAGTATTTT.

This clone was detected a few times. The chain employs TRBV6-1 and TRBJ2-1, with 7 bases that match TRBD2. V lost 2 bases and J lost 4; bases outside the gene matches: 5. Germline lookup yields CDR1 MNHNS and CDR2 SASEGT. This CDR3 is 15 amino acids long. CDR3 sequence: CASSEKSGIYNEQFF. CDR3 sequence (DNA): TGTGCCAGCAGTGAAAAGAGCGGGATTTACAATGAGCAGTTCTTC.

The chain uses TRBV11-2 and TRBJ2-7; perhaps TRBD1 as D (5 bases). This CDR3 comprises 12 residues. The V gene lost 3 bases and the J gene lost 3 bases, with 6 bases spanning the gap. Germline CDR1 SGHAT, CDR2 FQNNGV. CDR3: CASSFDSYEQYF. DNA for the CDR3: TGTGCCAGCAGCTTTGACAGCTACGAGCAGTACTTC.

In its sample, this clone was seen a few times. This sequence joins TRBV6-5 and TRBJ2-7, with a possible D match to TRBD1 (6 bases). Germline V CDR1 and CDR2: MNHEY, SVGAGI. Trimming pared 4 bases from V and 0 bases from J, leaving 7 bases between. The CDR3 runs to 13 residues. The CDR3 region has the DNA TGTGCCAGCAGTTCGGGACACTCCTACGAGCAGTACTTC. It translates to CASSSGHSYEQYF.

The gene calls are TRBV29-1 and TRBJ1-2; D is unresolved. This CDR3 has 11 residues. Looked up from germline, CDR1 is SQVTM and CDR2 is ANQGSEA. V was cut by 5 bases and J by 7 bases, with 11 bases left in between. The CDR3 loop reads CSVYVDSGYTF. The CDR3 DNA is TGCAGCGTTTACGTCGATAGTGGCTACACCTTC.

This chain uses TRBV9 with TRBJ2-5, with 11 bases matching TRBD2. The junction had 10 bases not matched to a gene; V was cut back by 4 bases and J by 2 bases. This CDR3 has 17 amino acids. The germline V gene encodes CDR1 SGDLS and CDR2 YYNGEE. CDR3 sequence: CASSTGPSGGLQETQYF. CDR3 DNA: TGTGCCAGCAGCACCGGCCCTAGCGGGGGGTTACAAGAGACCCAGTACTTC.

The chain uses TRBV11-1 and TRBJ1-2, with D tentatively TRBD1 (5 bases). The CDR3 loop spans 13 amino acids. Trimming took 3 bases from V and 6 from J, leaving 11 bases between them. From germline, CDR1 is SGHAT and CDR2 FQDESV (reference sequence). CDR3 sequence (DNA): TGTGCCAGCAGCTTGGATGACAGCGATGGCTACACCTTC. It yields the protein CASSLDDSDGYTF.

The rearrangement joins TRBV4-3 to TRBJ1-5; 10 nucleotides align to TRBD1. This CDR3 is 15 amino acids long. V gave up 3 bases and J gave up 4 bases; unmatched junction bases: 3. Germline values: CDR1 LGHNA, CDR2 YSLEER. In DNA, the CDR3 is TGCGCCAGCAGCCAGGGACAGGGGTCAAATCAGCCCCAGCATTTT. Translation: CASSQGQGSNQPQHF.

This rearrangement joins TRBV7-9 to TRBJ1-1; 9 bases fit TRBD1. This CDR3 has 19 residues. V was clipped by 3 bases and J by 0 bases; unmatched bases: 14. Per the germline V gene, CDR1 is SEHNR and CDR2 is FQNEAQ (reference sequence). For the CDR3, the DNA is TGTGCCAGCAGCTTTCAGTCGTTTCGGGACAGGGACTTGAACACTGAAGCTTTCTTT. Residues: CASSFQSFRDRDLNTEAFF.

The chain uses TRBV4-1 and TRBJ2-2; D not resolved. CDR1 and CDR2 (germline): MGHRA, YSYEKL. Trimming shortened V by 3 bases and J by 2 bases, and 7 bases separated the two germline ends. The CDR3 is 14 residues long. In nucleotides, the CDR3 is TGCGCCAGCAGCCACCTCCCTAACACCGGGGAGCTGTTTTTT. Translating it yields CASSHLPNTGELFF.

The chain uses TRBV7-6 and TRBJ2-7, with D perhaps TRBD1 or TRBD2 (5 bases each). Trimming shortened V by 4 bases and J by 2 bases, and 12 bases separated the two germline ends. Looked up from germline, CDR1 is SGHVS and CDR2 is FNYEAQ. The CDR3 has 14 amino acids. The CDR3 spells CASSSGPTAYEQYF. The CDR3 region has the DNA TGTGCCAGCAGCTCGGGACCTACGGCCTACGAGCAGTACTTC.

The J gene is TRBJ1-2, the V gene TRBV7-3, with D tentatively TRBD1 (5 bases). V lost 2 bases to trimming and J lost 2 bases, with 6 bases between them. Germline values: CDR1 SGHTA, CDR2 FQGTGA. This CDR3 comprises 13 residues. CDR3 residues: CASSLEGNYGYTF. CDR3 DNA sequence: TGTGCCAGCAGCTTAGAGGGGAACTATGGCTACACCTTC. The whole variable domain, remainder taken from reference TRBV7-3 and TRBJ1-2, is GAGVSQTPSNKVTEKGKYVELRCDPISGHTALYWYRQSLGQGPEFLIYFQGTGAADDSGLPNDRFFAVRPEGSVSTLKIQRTERGDSAVYLCASSLEGNYGYTFGSGTRLTVV.

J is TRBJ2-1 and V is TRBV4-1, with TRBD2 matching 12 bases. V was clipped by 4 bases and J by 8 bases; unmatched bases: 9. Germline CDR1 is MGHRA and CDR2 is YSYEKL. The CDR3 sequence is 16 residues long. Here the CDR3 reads CASSPYPGLAGDEQFF. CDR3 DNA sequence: TGCGCCAGCAGCCCTTATCCGGGACTAGCGGGTGATGAGCAGTTCTTC.

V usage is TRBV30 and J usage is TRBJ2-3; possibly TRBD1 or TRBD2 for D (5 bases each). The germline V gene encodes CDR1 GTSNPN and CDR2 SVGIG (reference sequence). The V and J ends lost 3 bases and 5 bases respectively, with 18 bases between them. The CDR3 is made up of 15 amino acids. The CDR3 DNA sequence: TGTGCCTGGAGATACGGGACGGGGATGGGAGATACGCAGTATTTT. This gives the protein CAWRYGTGMGDTQYF. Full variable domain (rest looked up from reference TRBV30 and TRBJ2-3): SQTIHQWPATLVQPVGSPLSLECTVEGTSNPNLYWYRQAAGRGLQLLFYSVGIGQISSEVPQNLSASRPQDRQFILSSKKLLLSDSGFYLCAWRYGTGMGDTQYFGPGTRLTVL.

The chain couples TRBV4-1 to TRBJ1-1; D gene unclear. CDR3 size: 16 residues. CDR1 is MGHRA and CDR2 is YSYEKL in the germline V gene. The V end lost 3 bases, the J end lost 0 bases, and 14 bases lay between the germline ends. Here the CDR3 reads CASSHRGWPMNTEAFF. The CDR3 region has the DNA TGCGCCAGCAGCCATCGGGGATGGCCGATGAACACTGAAGCTTTCTTT.

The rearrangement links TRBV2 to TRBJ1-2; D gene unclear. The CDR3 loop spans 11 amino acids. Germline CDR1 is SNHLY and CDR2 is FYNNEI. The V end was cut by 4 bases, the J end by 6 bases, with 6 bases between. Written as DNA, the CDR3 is TGTGCCAGCAGTGGAGGGAATGGCTACACCTTC. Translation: CASSGGNGYTF. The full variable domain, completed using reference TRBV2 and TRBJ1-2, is EPEVTQTPSHQVTQMGQEVILRCVPISNHLYFYWYRQILGQKVEFLVSFYNNEISEKSEIFDDQFSVERPDGSNFTLKIRSTKLEDSAMYFCASSGGNGYTFGSGTRLTVV.

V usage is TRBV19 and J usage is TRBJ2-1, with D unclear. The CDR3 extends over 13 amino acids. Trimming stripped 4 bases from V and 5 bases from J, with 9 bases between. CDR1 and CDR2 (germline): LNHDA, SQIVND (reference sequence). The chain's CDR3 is CASSKGLDNEQFF. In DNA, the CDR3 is TGTGCCAGTAGTAAGGGCCTCGACAATGAGCAGTTCTTC.

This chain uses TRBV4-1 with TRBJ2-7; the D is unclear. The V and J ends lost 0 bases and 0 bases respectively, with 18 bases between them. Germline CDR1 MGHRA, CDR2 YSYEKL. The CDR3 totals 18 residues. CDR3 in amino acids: CASSQDTPITVPSYEQYF. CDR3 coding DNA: TGCGCCAGCAGCCAAGATACCCCAATTACAGTCCCCTCCTACGAGCAGTACTTC.

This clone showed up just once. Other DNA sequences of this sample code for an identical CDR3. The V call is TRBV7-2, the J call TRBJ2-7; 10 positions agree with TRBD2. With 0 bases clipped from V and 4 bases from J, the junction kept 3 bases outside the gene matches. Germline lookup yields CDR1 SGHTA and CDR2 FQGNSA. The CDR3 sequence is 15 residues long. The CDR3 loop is CASSLALAGVYEQYF. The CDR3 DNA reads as TGTGCCAGCAGCTTAGCTCTAGCGGGAGTATACGAGCAGTACTTC. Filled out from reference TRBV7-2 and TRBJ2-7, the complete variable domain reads GAGVSQSPSNKVTEKGKDVELRCDPISGHTALYWYRQSLGQGLEFLIYFQGNSAPDKSGLPSDRFSAERTGGSVSTLTIQRTQQEDSAVYLCASSLALAGVYEQYFGPGTRLTVT.

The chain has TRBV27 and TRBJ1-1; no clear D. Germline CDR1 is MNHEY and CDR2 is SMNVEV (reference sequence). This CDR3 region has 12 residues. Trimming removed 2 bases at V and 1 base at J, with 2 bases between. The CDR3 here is CASSLGNTEAFF. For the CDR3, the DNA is TGTGCCAGCAGTTTAGGGAACACTGAAGCTTTCTTT.